This TCR beta chain came from a study of blood T cell repertoires in COVID-19. Generated by immunoSEQ multiplex PCR, the TCRdb table keeps only in-frame clones and is missing some. The sample lists approximately 280,000 clones, around 84% occurring once. The germline gives CDR1 SQVTM, CDR2 ANQGSEA. This CDR3 is 14 amino acids long. V was pared by 5 bases and J by 1 base, with 15 bases between. Resolution of symptoms, clearance, or two negative PCRs was present in recovered Cohort 3 donors. V usage is TRBV29-1 and J usage is TRBJ2-7, with no clear D. The sample was PBMCs or T cells enriched from blood (not recorded which). This sequence was found in a woman aged 45-60 years who had recovered from COVID-19. The CDR3 nucleotides are TGCAGCGTTCTTCTCCCCGCTCGGTCCTACGAGCAGTACTTC. This sequence encodes CSVLLPARSYEQYF.